The 15 T cell receptor beta chains given below trace back to one sample, sequenced in a study of blood T cell repertoires in COVID-19. The table came from immunoSEQ multiplex PCR; TCRdb's copy has only in-frame clones and leaves some out. In the table there are about 330,000 clones, roughly 87% of which are singletons. Sequencing was done on a sample of PBMCs or T cells enriched from blood (not recorded which). These receptors were collected from a woman between 25 and 40 years old who had recovered from COVID-19.

The chain couples TRBV7-8 to TRBJ2-2; TRBD2 might be the D (7 bases). This CDR3 contains 16 residues. The germline CDR1 and CDR2 sequences are SGHVS and FQNEAQ. The V end lost 6 bases, the J end lost 5 bases, and 19 bases lay between the germline ends. CDR3 region: CASRGPGGRSTGELFF. The CDR3 nucleotides read TGTGCCAGCAGGGGCCCGGGGGGCCGGAGTACCGGGGAGCTGTTTTTT.

This chain connects TRBV19 to TRBJ1-1; D remains unclear. This CDR3 region has 15 residues. Trimming removed 6 bases from V and 0 bases from J, with 14 bases in between. Germline CDR1 LNHDA, CDR2 SQIVND (reference sequence). CDR3 residues: CASSTSPSMNTEAFF. In DNA form, the CDR3 reads TGTGCCAGTAGCACCAGTCCATCCATGAACACTGAAGCTTTCTTT. Filled out from reference TRBV19 and TRBJ1-1, the complete variable domain reads DGGITQSPKYLFRKEGQNVTLSCEQNLNHDAMYWYRQDPGQGLRLIYYSQIVNDFQKGDIAEGYSVSREKKESFPLTVTSAQKNPTAFYLCASSTSPSMNTEAFFGQGTRLTVV.

This chain connects TRBV19 to TRBJ1-5; possible D gene TRBD1, 5 bases. Between the trimmed V and J ends, which lost 4 bases and 4 bases, there was a span of 14 bases. This CDR3 has 15 residues. Germline-derived CDR1 and CDR2 are LNHDA and SQIVND (reference sequence). In DNA, the CDR3 is TGTGCCAGTAGTACAGGGAAGCGTGGTAATCAGCCCCAGCATTTT. It yields the protein CASSTGKRGNQPQHF. The complete variable domain, with remaining parts taken from reference TRBV19 and TRBJ1-5, reads DGGITQSPKYLFRKEGQNVTLSCEQNLNHDAMYWYRQDPGQGLRLIYYSQIVNDFQKGDIAEGYSVSREKKESFPLTVTSAQKNPTAFYLCASSTGKRGNQPQHFGDGTRLSIL.

The chain links TRBV21-1 to TRBJ2-7; TRBD2, the table's D call, lacks a check against the DNA. TRBV21-1 is reported as a pseudogene. CDR3 length: 16 amino acids. CDR3 residues: CASSKLRVGLAGEQYF. DNA of the CDR3: TGTGCCAGCAGCAAATTGAGGGTCGGACTGGCGGGGGAGCAGTACTTC.

The V and J genes are TRBV7-8 and TRBJ1-3, with a tentative D call TRBD1 (5 bases). V lost 6 bases and J lost 2, with 14 bases in between. Germline lookup yields CDR1 SGHVS and CDR2 FQNEAQ. The CDR3 spans 15 residues. The DNA for the CDR3 is TGTGCCAGCAGACTGTCAGGGCATGCTGGAAACACCATATATTTT. Translation gives CASRLSGHAGNTIYF.

The CDR3, as DNA: TGTGCCAGTAGCGATAATTCACCCCTCCACTTT. Amino acid sequence: CASSDNSPLHF. This rearrangement joins TRBV19 to TRBJ1-6; D remains ambiguous. V was trimmed by 6 bases and J by 5 bases, leaving 2 bases between them. CDR3 length: 11 residues. Germline CDR1 and CDR2: LNHDA and SQIVND (reference sequence).

This sequence joins TRBV5-5 and TRBJ1-2, with TRBD1 matching 8 bases. The CDR3 is 12 residues long. J was trimmed by 6 bases and V by 4 bases; bases with no gene match: 2. Germline CDR1 and CDR2: SGHKS and YYEKEE (reference sequence). CDR3 coding DNA: TGTGCCAGCAGCCCGACAGGGGATGGCTACACCTTC. The encoded protein is CASSPTGDGYTF. The full variable domain, rest sourced from reference TRBV5-5 and TRBJ1-2, is DAGVTQSPTHLIKTRGQQVTLRCSPISGHKSVSWYQQVLGQGPQFIFQYYEKEERGRGNFPDRFSARQFPNYSSELNVNALLLGDSALYLCASSPTGDGYTFGSGTRLTVV.

This clone was recorded only once. The rearrangement links TRBV5-4 to TRBJ2-5; 8 bases agree with TRBD2. CDR3 length: 15 residues. V dropped 4 bases and J dropped 2; count of bases not matched to a gene: 7. Germline V gene data show CDR1 as SGHNT and CDR2 as YYREEE (reference sequence). The CDR3 bases are TGTGCCAGCAGCCTACCGGCGGGGGGTCAAGAGACCCAGTACTTC. Translation: CASSLPAGGQETQYF.

In regard to this clone: The identical CDR3 is also encoded by other nucleotide sequences in the sample. V usage is TRBV19 and J usage is TRBJ1-5; TRBD1 agrees at 12 bases. The CDR3 loop spans 15 amino acids. Per germline, CDR1 LNHDA and CDR2 SQIVND (reference sequence). The J segment lost 7 bases and the V segment lost 3 bases, leaving 4 bases of the junction unmatched. The CDR3 is CASSIGTGGGQPQHF. The CDR3 DNA reads as TGTGCCAGTAGTATTGGGACAGGGGGCGGACAGCCCCAGCATTTT.

V gene TRBV4-3 combines with J gene TRBJ1-2, with a possible D match to TRBD1 (5 bases). CDR3 length equals 17 residues. V lost 0 bases to trimming and J lost 6 bases, with 20 bases between them. Germline CDR1 is LGHNA and CDR2 is YSLEER. CDR3 nucleotide sequence: TGCGCCAGCAGCCAAGAGATCGCAGGGAATATTGGGGATGGCTACACCTTC. Translated, it gives CASSQEIAGNIGDGYTF.

The V and J genes are TRBV18 and TRBJ1-5; D may be TRBD1 (6 bases). This CDR3 spans 13 amino acids. CDR1 and CDR2 (germline): KGHSH, LQKENI. Trimming took 4 bases from V and 7 from J, leaving 11 bases between them. CDR3 in amino acids: CASSLKDRQPQHF. The CDR3 DNA follows: TGTGCCAGCTCACTCAAAGACAGGCAGCCCCAGCATTTT.

The chain's CDR3 is CASSQRRGGTEAFF. CDR3 DNA sequence: TGTGCCAGCAGCCAACGGAGGGGTGGCACTGAAGCTTTCTTT. This rearrangement joins TRBV14 to TRBJ1-1; D might be TRBD1 (5 bases). CDR3 length: 14 amino acids. V was pared by 2 bases and J by 4 bases, with 11 bases between. Germline CDR1 reads SGHDN; CDR2 reads FVKESK.

This clone was observed a few times. The genes are TRBV6-5 and TRBJ1-4; 7 bases are a match to TRBD1. CDR3 length: 12 residues. J was trimmed by 8 bases and V by 10 bases; bases with no gene match: 7. Germline V CDR1 and CDR2: MNHEY, SVGAGI. Here the CDR3 reads CATRDRREKLFF. The CDR3 region has the DNA TGTGCCACGAGGGACAGAAGAGAAAAACTGTTTTTT.

The chain uses TRBV19 and TRBJ1-5, with TRBD1 matching 9 bases. Unmatched junction bases numbered 3, after V lost 6 bases and J lost 0 bases. The CDR3 has 15 amino acids. Germline loops: CDR1 LNHDA, CDR2 SQIVND (reference sequence). The CDR3 loop is CASRGTGNSNQPQHF. The DNA for the CDR3 is TGTGCCAGTAGGGGGACAGGGAATAGCAATCAGCCCCAGCATTTT.

V gene TRBV7-9 combines with J gene TRBJ2-6; 10 positions match TRBD1. The V and J ends lost 3 bases and 3 bases, in that order; junction bases with no gene match: 11. The germline V gene encodes CDR1 SEHNR and CDR2 FQNEAQ (reference sequence). The CDR3 loop spans 19 amino acids. This CDR3 is CASSFSRTGGFRGANVLTF. The CDR3 coding sequence is TGTGCCAGCAGCTTTTCTCGGACAGGGGGATTTCGTGGGGCCAACGTCCTGACTTTC.